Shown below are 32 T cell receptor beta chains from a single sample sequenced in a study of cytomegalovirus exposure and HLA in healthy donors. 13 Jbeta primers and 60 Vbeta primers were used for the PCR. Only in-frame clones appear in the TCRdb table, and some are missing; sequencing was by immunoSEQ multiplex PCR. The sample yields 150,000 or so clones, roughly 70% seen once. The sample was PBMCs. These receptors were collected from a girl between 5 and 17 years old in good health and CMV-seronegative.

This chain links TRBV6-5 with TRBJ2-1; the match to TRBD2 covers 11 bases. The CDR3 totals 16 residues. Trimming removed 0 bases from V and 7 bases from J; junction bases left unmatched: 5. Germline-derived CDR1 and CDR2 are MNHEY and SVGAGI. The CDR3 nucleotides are TGTGCCAGCAGTTACTCGGCTAGCGGGGGGCCAAATGAGCAGTTCTTC. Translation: CASSYSASGGPNEQFF.

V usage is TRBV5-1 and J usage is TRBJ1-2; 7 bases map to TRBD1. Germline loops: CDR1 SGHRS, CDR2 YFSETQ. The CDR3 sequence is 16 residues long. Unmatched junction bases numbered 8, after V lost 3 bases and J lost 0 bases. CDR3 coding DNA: TGCGCCAGCAGCTATTTCGGGACAGATACTAACTATGGCTACACCTTC. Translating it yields CASSYFGTDTNYGYTF.

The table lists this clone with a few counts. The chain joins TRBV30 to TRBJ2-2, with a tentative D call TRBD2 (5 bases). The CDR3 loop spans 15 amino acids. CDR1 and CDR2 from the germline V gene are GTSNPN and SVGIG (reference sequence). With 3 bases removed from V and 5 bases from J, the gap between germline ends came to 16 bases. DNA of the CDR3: TGTGCCTGGAGAAGAGGGAGCCGATGGACCGGGGAGCTGTTTTTT. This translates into CAWRRGSRWTGELFF.

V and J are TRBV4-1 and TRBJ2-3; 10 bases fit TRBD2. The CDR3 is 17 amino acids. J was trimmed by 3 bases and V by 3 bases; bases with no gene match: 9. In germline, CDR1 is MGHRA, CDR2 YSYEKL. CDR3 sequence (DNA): TGCGCCAGCAGCCACACTCGAAGCGGGGGGGCGACAGATACGCAGTATTTT. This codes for CASSHTRSGGATDTQYF.

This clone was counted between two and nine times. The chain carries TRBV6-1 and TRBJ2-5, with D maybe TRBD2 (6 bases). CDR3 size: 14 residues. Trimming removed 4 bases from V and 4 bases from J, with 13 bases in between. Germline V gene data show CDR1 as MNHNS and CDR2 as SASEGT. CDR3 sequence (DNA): TGTGCCAGCAGTGGTAATAGCGGAAGAGAGACCCAGTACTTC. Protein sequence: CASSGNSGRETQYF.

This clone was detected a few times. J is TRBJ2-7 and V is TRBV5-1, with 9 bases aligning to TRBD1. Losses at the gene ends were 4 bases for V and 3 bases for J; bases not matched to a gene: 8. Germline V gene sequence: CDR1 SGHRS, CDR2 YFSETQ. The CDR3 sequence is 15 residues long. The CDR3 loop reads CASSRTGEALYEQYF. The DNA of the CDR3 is TGCGCCAGCAGCAGGACAGGGGAAGCCCTCTACGAGCAGTACTTC. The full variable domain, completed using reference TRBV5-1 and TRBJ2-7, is KAGVTQTPRYLIKTRGQQVTLSCSPISGHRSVSWYQQTPGQGLQFLFEYFSETQRNKGNFPGRFSGRQFSNSRSEMNVSTLELGDSALYLCASSRTGEALYEQYFGPGTRLTVT.

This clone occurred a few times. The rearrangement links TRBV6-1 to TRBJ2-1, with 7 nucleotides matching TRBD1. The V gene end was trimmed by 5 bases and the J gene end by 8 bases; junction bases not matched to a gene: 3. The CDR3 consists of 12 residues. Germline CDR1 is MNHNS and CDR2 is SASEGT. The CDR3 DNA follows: TGTGCCAGCAGTCCAGGGGGAGATGAGCAGTTCTTC. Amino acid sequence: CASSPGGDEQFF.

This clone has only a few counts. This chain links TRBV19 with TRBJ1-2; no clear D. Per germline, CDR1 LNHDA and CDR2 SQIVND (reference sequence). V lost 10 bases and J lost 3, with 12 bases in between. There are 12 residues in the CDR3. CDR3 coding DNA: TGTGCCATTAGGGAGGAGGACTATGGCTACACCTTC. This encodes CAIREEDYGYTF.

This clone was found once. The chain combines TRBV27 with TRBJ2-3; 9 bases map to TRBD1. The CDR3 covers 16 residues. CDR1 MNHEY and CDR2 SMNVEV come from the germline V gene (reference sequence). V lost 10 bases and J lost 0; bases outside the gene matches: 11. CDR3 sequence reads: CATRWYGTGSTDTQYF. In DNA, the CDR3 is TGTGCCACCAGGTGGTATGGGACAGGGAGCACAGATACGCAGTATTTT.

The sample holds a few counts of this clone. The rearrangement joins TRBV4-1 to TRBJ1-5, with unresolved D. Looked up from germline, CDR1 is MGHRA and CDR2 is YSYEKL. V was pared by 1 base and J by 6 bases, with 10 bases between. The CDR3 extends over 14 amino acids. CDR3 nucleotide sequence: TGCGCCAGCAGCCAAGGGGGTGCGGGTCAGCCCCAGCATTTT. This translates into CASSQGGAGQPQHF.

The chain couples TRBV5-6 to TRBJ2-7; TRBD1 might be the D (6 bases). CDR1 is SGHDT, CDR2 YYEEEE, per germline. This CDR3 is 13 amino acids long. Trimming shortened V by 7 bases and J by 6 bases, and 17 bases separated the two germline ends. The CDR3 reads CASQAGTLSEQYF. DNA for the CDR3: TGTGCCAGCCAGGCAGGGACATTGTCCGAGCAGTACTTC. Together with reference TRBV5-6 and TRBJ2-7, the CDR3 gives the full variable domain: DAGVTQSPTHLIKTRGQQVTLRCSPKSGHDTVSWYQQALGQGPQFIFQYYEEEERQRGNFPDRFSGHQFPNYSSELNVNALLLGDSALYLCASQAGTLSEQYFGPGTRLTVT.

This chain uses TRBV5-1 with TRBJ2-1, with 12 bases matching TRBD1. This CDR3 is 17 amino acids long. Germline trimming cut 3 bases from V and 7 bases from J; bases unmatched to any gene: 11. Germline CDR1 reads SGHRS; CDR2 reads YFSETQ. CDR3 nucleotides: TGCGCCAGCAGCTCAGTACCCGGGGGACAGGGGGCTAATGAGCAGTTCTTC. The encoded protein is CASSSVPGGQGANEQFF.

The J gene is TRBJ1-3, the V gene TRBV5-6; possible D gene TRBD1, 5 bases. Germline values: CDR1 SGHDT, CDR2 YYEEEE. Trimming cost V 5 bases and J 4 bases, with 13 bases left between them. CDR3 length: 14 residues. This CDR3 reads CASRTWGGGNTIYF. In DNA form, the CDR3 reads TGTGCCAGCAGAACCTGGGGCGGAGGAAACACCATATATTTT.

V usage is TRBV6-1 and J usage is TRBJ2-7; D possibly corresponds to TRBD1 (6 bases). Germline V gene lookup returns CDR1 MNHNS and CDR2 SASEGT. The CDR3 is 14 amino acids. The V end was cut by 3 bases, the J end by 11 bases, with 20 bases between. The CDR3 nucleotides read TGTGCCAGCAGTGAGGACAGTTACTACGAGCTGAAGTACTTC. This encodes CASSEDSYYELKYF.

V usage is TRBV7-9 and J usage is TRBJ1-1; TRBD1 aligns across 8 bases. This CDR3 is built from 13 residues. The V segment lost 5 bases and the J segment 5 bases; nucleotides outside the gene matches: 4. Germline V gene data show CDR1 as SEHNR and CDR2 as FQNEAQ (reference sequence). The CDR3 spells CASSLRTGTEAFF. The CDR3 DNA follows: TGTGCCAGCAGCCTTCGGACAGGGACTGAAGCTTTCTTT.

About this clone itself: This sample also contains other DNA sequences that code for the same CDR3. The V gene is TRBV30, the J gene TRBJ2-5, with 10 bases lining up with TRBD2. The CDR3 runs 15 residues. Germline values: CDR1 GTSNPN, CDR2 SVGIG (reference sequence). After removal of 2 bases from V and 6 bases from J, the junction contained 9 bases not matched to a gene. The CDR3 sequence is CAWSQPGTSVQTQYF. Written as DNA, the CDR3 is TGTGCCTGGAGTCAACCCGGGACTAGCGTGCAGACCCAGTACTTC. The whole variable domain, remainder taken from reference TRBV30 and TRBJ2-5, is SQTIHQWPATLVQPVGSPLSLECTVEGTSNPNLYWYRQAAGRGLQLLFYSVGIGQISSEVPQNLSASRPQDRQFILSSKKLLLSDSGFYLCAWSQPGTSVQTQYFGPGTRLLVL.

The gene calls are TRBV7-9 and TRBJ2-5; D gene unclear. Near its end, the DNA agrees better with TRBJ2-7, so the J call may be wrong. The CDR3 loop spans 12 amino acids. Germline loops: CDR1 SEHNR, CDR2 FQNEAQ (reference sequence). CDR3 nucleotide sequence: TGTGCCAGCAGCTTAGCAGTCCACGAGCAGTACTTC. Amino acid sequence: CASSLAVHEQYF.

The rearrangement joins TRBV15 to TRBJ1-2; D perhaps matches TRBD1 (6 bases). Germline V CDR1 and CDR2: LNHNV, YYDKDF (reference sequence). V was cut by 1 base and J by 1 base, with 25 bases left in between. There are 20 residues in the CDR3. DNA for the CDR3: TGTGCCACCAGCAGAGGCCCTTCGGCCAGGGGAGGGAGTAATAACTATGGCTACACCTTC. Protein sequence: CATSRGPSARGGSNNYGYTF.

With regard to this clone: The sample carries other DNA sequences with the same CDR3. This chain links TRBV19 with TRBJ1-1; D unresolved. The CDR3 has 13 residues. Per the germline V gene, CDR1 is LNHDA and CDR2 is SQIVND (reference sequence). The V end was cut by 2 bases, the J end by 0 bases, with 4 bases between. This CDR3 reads CASSISVNTEAFF. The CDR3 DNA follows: TGTGCCAGTAGTATATCAGTGAACACTGAAGCTTTCTTT. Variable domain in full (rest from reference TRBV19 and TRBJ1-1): DGGITQSPKYLFRKEGQNVTLSCEQNLNHDAMYWYRQDPGQGLRLIYYSQIVNDFQKGDIAEGYSVSREKKESFPLTVTSAQKNPTAFYLCASSISVNTEAFFGQGTRLTVV.

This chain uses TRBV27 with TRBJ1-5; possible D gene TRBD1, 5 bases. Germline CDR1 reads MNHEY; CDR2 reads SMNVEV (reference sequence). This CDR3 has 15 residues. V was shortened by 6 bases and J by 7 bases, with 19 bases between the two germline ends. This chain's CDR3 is CASRGEGDPAQPQHF. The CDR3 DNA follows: TGTGCCAGCAGAGGGGAGGGCGACCCGGCCCAGCCCCAGCATTTT.

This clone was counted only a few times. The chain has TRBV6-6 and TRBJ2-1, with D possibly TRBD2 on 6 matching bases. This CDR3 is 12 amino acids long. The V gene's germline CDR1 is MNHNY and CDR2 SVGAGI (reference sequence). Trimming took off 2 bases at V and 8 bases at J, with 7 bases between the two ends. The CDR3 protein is CASSYGGHEQFF. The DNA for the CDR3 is TGTGCCAGCAGTTACGGAGGGCATGAGCAGTTCTTC.

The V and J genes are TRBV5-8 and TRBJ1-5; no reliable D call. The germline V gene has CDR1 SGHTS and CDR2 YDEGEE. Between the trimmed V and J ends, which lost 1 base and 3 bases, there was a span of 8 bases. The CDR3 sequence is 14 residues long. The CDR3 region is CASSLPRNNQPQHF. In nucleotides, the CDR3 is TGTGCCAGCAGCTTGCCCAGAAACAATCAGCCCCAGCATTTT.

The CDR3 loop reads CASSPPSRDTEAFF. DNA of the CDR3: TGTGCCAGCTCACCACCGTCACGGGACACTGAAGCTTTCTTT. The V call is TRBV18, the J call TRBJ1-1; D gene ambiguous. Germline loops: CDR1 KGHSH, CDR2 LQKENI. The CDR3 has 14 residues. Trimming stripped 0 bases from V and 3 bases from J, with 8 bases between. The full variable domain, in which reference TRBV18 and TRBJ1-1 provide the parts outside the CDR3, is NAGVMQNPRHLVRRRGQEARLRCSPMKGHSHVYWYRQLPEEGLKFMVYLQKENIIDESGMPKERFSAEFPKEGPSILRIQQVVRGDSAAYFCASSPPSRDTEAFFGQGTRLTVV.

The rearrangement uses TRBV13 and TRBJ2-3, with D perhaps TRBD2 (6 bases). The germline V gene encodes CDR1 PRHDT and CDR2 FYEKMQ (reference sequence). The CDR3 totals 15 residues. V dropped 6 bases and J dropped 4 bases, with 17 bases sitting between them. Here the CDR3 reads CASSQAWRDSDTQYF. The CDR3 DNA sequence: TGTGCCAGCAGTCAGGCTTGGCGGGACTCAGATACGCAGTATTTT. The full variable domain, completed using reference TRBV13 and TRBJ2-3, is AAGVIQSPRHLIKEKRETATLKCYPIPRHDTVYWYQQGPGQDPQFLISFYEKMQSDKGSIPDRFSAQQFSDYHSELNMSSLELGDSALYFCASSQAWRDSDTQYFGPGTRLTVL.

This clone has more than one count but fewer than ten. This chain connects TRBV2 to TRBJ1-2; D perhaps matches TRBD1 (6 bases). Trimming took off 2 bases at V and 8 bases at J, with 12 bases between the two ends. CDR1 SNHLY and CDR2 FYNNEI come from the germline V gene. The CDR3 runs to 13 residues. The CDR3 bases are TGTGCCAGCAGTGAAATGCCAGGGGTCGGCTACACCTTC. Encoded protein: CASSEMPGVGYTF.

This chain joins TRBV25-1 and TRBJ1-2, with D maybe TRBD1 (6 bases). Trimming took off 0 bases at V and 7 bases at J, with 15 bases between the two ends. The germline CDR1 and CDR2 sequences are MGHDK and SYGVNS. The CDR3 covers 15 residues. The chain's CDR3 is CASSEYAEQGLGYTF. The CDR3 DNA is TGTGCCAGCAGTGAATATGCAGAACAGGGTCTTGGCTACACCTTC.

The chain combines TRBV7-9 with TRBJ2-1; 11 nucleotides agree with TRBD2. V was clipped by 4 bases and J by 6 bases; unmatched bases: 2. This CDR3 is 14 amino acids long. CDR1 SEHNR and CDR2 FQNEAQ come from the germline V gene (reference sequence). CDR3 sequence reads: CASSWTSGPNEQFF. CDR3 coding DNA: TGTGCCAGCAGCTGGACTAGCGGGCCCAATGAGCAGTTCTTC.

The CDR3 nucleotides read TGTGCCAGCGCCAGGTCCTCGGCTGATACGCAGTATTTT. Its protein is CASARSSADTQYF. The chain recombines TRBV6-1 with TRBJ2-3; D is ambiguous. The CDR3 length is 13 residues. The V end was cut by 8 bases, the J end by 6 bases, with 15 bases between. Per germline, CDR1 MNHNS and CDR2 SASEGT.

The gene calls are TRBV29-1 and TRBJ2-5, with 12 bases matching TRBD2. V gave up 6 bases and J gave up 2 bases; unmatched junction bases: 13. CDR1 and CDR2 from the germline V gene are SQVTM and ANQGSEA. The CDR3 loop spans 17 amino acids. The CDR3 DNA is TGCAGCGTCCGAGGGCTAGCGGGGGGGCCGGGTCAAGAGACCCAGTACTTC. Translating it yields CSVRGLAGGPGQETQYF.

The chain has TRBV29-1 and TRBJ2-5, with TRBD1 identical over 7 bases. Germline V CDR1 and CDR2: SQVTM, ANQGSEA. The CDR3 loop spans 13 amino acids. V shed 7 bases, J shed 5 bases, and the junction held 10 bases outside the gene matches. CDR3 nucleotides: TGCAGCGGGGGACAGAACCTTCCTGAGACCCAGTACTTC. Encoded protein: CSGGQNLPETQYF.

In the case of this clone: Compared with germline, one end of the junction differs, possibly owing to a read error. The CDR3 loop is CASRTSGFSSYKQYF. Written as DNA, the CDR3 is TGTGCCAGCAGGACTAGCGGTTTTAGCTCCTACAAGCAGTACTTC. The chain uses TRBV6-6 and TRBJ2-7; 9 bases agree with TRBD2. The CDR3 is made up of 15 amino acids. Germline V gene lookup returns CDR1 MNHNY and CDR2 SVGAGI (reference sequence).

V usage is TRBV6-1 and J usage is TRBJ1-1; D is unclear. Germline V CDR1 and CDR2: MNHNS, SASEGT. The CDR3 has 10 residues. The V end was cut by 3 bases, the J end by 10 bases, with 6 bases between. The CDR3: CASSEPGAFF. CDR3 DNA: TGTGCCAGCAGTGAGCCAGGAGCTTTCTTT.